Reported below is one T cell receptor (beta chain). Its antigen is undetermined. The entry originates in a study of T cell responses to AZD1222 COVID-19 vaccine. Notes on the study in general: Increased Spike-specific TCR breadth and depth were observed after two AZD1222 doses. Targeting of unmutated variant regions was reportedly seen in nearly half of spike-specific TCRs. There were mostly white British donors and more females than males, and clonal diversity was possibly underestimated.

Sequencing was performed with immunoSEQ multiplex PCR; in TCRdb, only in-frame clones are kept and a portion is missing. The table includes over 45,000 clones, 75% to 90% detected once. V lost 6 bases and J lost 6, with 14 bases in between. CDR3 length equals 14 residues. The germline gives CDR1 SNHLY, CDR2 FYNNEI. The chain joins TRBV2 to TRBJ2-2, with D tentatively TRBD1 (6 bases). Sequencing was performed on peripheral blood, taken on day 0 of MenACWY control vaccination. The sequence came from an adult in good health. CDR3 region: CASSRTGLAGELFF. The CDR3 nucleotides are TGTGCCAGCAGCAGAACAGGGTTAGCCGGGGAGCTGTTTTTT.